This is a list of T cell receptor beta chains from one sample in a study of T cells in Graves' hyperthyroidism and ophthalmopathy. TCRdb independently ran MiXCR on the multiplex PCR reads; one entry per CDR3 protein. The data hold a few hundred thousand distinct CDR3 sequences, with around 46% observed a single time. Sequencing was done on a sample of peripheral blood or thyroid tissue (not recorded which). The receptors come from a woman in her late teens or twenties with Graves' hyperthyroidism. The CDR3 runs from the conserved cysteine through the conserved F or W. D genes are given only for firm matches. For some rows the clone size is stated as once, few or many, or as a class when expanded; others skip it.

TRBJ1-1 | 17 | . | TRBV10-3 | . | TGTGCCATCAGTGAGTCTCGGGCAGGGGCTGTGAACACTGAAGCTTTCTTT | CAISESRAGAVNTEAFF
TRBJ2-2 | 17 | TRBD1 | TRBV15 | . | TGTGCCACCAGCAGTTCCGGGACAGCAGCGAACACCGGGGAGCTGTTTTTT | CATSSSGTAANTGELFF
TRBJ1-1 | 13 | . | TRBV29-1 | . | TGCAGCTTGGGCCGCGGAGTTAACACTGAAGCTTTCTTT | CSLGRGVNTEAFF
TRBJ2-2 | 15 | TRBD1 | TRBV7-9 | . | TGTGCCAGCAGCGTAGACAGGGCGGAGGTCGGGGAGCTGTTTTTT | CASSVDRAEVGELFF
TRBJ2-3 | 15 | . | TRBV10-2 | . | TGCGCCAGCAGTGATGTGGGGAGATGGGCAGATACGCAGTATTTT | CASSDVGRWADTQYF
TRBJ2-7 | 16 | TRBD1 | TRBV4-3 | . | TGCGCCAGCAGCCCTCGGCCGGGACAGGGGTTTGGTGAGCAGTACTTC | CASSPRPGQGFGEQYF
TRBJ1-1 | 13 | . | TRBV5-1 | many | TGCGCCAGCAGCTTCGAGGGGAGCACTGAAGCTTTCTTT | CASSFEGSTEAFF
TRBJ2-5 | 18 | . | TRBV6-5 | few | TGTGCCAGCAGTGAAGCGGAGAGGGGTTACAGGGAGAGGGAGACCCAGTACTTC | CASSEAERGYRERETQYF
TRBJ2-5 | 15 | TRBD1 | TRBV12-3/TRBV12-4 | . | TGTGCCAGCAGTTACAGGGGACGAGGCAATCAGCCCCAGTACTTC | CASSYRGRGNQPQYF
TRBJ2-3 | 14 | . | TRBV7-3 | . | TGTGCCAGCAGCCTAAGGGCCAACACAGATACGCAGTATTTT | CASSLRANTDTQYF
TRBJ2-7 | 15 | TRBD2 | TRBV7-2 | many | TGTGCCAGCAGCTACAGGTCGTCGGGAGGGTACGAGCAGTACTTC | CASSYRSSGGYEQYF
TRBJ2-2 | 16 | TRBD1 | TRBV7-9 | many | TGTGCCAGCACCGGACAGGGGGCCGTGTTAACCGGGGAGCTGTTTTTT | CASTGQGAVLTGELFF
TRBJ1-5 | 13 | TRBD1 | TRBV7-9 | . | TGTGCCAGCAGCAACGACAGGGGGCGGTATGAGCATTTT | CASSNDRGRYEHF
TRBJ1-5 | 16 | TRBD1 | TRBV25-1 | . | TGTGCCAGCAGTCTCTATGGGACAGGGGGCAGCCAGCCCCAGCATTTT | CASSLYGTGGSQPQHF
TRBJ1-1 | 11 | . | TRBV11-2 | many | TGTGCCAGCAGCTTACAGGGTTGGGCTTTCTTT | CASSLQGWAFF
TRBJ1-1 | 12 | . | TRBV2 | . | TGTGCCAGCGCGGAGGCAGACACTGAAGCTTTCTTT | CASAEADTEAFF
TRBJ2-2 | 14 | TRBD1 | TRBV20-1 | many | TGCAGTGCTAGAGCTGCAGGGGGCACCGGGGAGCTGTTTTTT | CSARAAGGTGELFF
TRBJ1-6 | 14 | . | TRBV20-1 | many | TGCAGTGCTCCCGAGGGGCCTCTTAATTCACCCCTCCACTTT | CSAPEGPLNSPLHF
TRBJ1-6 | 13 | . | TRBV5-1 | . | TGCGCCAGCAGCACGGAGGGTCGGGCGCCCCTCCACTTT | CASSTEGRAPLHF
TRBJ1-4 | 15 | . | TRBV7-8 | many | TGTGCCAGCAGCCTTTCGACAGGCCTTAATGAAAAACTGTTTTTT | CASSLSTGLNEKLFF
TRBJ2-2 | 15 | . | TRBV5-1 | many | TGCGCCAGCAGCTTGGTACAGACGAACACCGGGGAGCTGTTTTTT | CASSLVQTNTGELFF
TRBJ1-6 | 14 | . | TRBV20-1 | once | TGCAGTGCTAGTCACGACAGGACGCAATCACCCCTCCACTTT | CSASHDRTQSPLHF
TRBJ2-3 | 15 | . | TRBV24-1 | few | TGTGCCACCAGTGATTTGTTTCAGGACACAGATACGCAGTATTTT | CATSDLFQDTDTQYF
TRBJ1-2 | 14 | . | TRBV18 | . | TGTGCCAGCTCACCAGCCCTCGAGAACTATGGCTACACCTTC | CASSPALENYGYTF
TRBJ1-3 | 15 | . | TRBV12-3/TRBV12-4 | . | TGTGCCAGCAGTTTTGGAGGGGGGAGTTTGGACACCATATATTTT | CASSFGGGSLDTIYF
TRBJ1-2 | 13 | . | TRBV29-1 | . | TGCAGCGTTGAAGGTAGTGATAGCTATGGCTACACCTTC | CSVEGSDSYGYTF
TRBJ1-1 | 14 | TRBD1 | TRBV20-1 | . | TGCAGTGCTAGAGGGGACAGGAGGAACACTGAAGCTTTCTTT | CSARGDRRNTEAFF
TRBJ2-1 | 13 | . | TRBV9 | . | TGTGCCAGCAGCAGGGACTCGGCGGGGGAGCAGTTCTTC | CASSRDSAGEQFF
TRBJ2-7 | 15 | TRBD2 | TRBV7-2 | . | TGTGCCAGCAGCTTACTAGCGGGACAGAGGTACGAGCAGTACTTC | CASSLLAGQRYEQYF
TRBJ2-5 | 14 | . | TRBV9 | . | TGTGCCAGCAGCGTAGGCGGCGGAGGAGAGACCCAGTACTTC | CASSVGGGGETQYF
TRBJ1-2 | 13 | . | TRBV4-3 | . | TGCGCCAGCAGCCAAGAGGCGGGCTATGGCTACACCTTC | CASSQEAGYGYTF
TRBJ2-1 | 15 | . | TRBV24-1 | . | TGTGCCACCAGTGAAGGGGTAGCAGCGACACCTGAGCAGTTCTTC | CATSEGVAATPEQFF
TRBJ2-6 | 18 | . | TRBV12-3/TRBV12-4 | many | TGTGCCAGCAGTTTGTCGCTAGCGAGATGGGCTGGGGCCAACGTCCTGACTTTC | CASSLSLARWAGANVLTF
TRBJ1-5 | 14 | . | TRBV7-8 | . | TGTGCCAGCAGCTCGGACCCTAGCAATCAGCCCCAGCATTTT | CASSSDPSNQPQHF
TRBJ2-5 | 14 | . | TRBV12-3/TRBV12-4 | . | TGTGCCAGCAGTTGGACCGGGAGACAAGAGACCCAGTACTTC | CASSWTGRQETQYF
TRBJ2-3 | 17 | . | TRBV10-1 | . | TGCGCCAGCAGTGAGTCGAGGCAGGGGAGGGTTCGAGATACGCAGTATTTT | CASSESRQGRVRDTQYF
TRBJ2-7 | 14 | . | TRBV14 | . | TGTGCCAGCAGCCAAGTACAGGGACCCTACGAGCAGTACTTC | CASSQVQGPYEQYF
TRBJ1-2 | 19 | TRBD1 | TRBV11-2 | . | TGTGCCAGCAGCGCCTCACGGGGACAGGGGTTTACGGACAACTATGGCTACACCTTC | CASSASRGQGFTDNYGYTF